This T cell receptor (beta chain) was identified in a study of early T cells in non-severe SARS-CoV-2 infection. Overall study context: Unpaired chains resulted from sequencing bulk RNA of unsorted whole blood.

Each cDNA molecule carried a unique molecular identifier. TCRdb recomputed calls from the 5' RACE reads with MiXCR, one row per CDR3 protein. The sample lists about 48,000 distinct CDR3 sequences; roughly 9.8% were seen once. Ten or more counts support this clonotype. The antigen remains undetermined. Points from the study as a whole: Anti-spike CD8 specificities were favored by VDJdb matching, whose results missed private and CD4 specificities.

Germline CDR1 DFQATT, CDR2 SNEGSKA (reference sequence). The V gene end was trimmed by 3 bases and the J gene end by 7 bases; junction bases not matched to a gene: 8. This CDR3 region has 13 residues. The J gene is TRBJ1-2, the V gene TRBV20-1; 7 bases fit TRBD1. Sequencing was done on a sample of whole blood. The sequence derives from an adult who was a healthcare worker with PCR-confirmed SARS-CoV-2 infection or an uninfected control (not recorded which). The DNA of the CDR3 is TGCAGTGCTAGTAGCAGGGGGATCTCTGGCTACACCTTC. Translated, it gives CSASSRGISGYTF.